This TCR beta chain was sequenced during a study of brain T cells in children with intractable seizures. The sequenced cases were selected for having the highest brain T cell transcript signatures. Before surgery, patients took at least one anti-epileptic drug. Findings and limits, study-wide: Only CDR3 sequence similarity suggested viral specificity, without known HCMV serostatus. Absence of clones before surgery may stem from lower sequencing depth.

On this clone itself: Antigen specificity is unknown.

TCRdb's table, derived via immunoSEQ multiplex PCR, lists solely in-frame clones and lacks some. The sample contains some 76,000 clones, about 92% of which appear only once. The CDR3 totals 17 residues. The V and J ends lost 5 bases and 4 bases, in that order; junction bases with no gene match: 15. Germline V gene lookup returns CDR1 SEHNR and CDR2 FQNEAQ (reference sequence). The TCR was taken from a boy younger than two with tuberous sclerosis and intractable seizures. The chain couples TRBV7-9 to TRBJ2-3, with 7 bases fitting TRBD2. Sequencing was performed on peripheral blood, taken at surgery. CDR3 sequence reads: CASSPGMGGYSADTQYF. The CDR3 region has the DNA TGTGCCAGCAGCCCCGGAATGGGGGGGTATTCGGCAGATACGCAGTATTTT.